A selection of T cell receptor beta chains follows, all from one sample in a study of tumor-infiltrating lymphocytes in primary liver carcinoma. TCRdb processed the multiplex PCR reads anew with MiXCR; each CDR3 protein has one entry. In the table there are about 320,000 distinct CDR3 sequences, about 62% of which are singletons. Sequencing was carried out using peripheral blood. These receptors were obtained from a man aged 40-55 years with primary liver carcinoma and hepatitis B virus infection. The CDR3 runs from the conserved cysteine through the conserved F or W. D genes are given only for firm matches. Only some rows state a clone size, as once, few, many or a class for expanded clones.

CDR3 protein	CDR3 DNA	J gene	clone size	D gene	V gene
CARSFSRDQKNIQYF	TGTGCCAGGAGTTTCAGTCGGGACCAGAAAAACATTCAGTACTTC	TRBJ2-4	NA	NA	TRBV12-3/TRBV12-4
CASKNGGNTEAFF	TGTGCCAGCAAGAACGGGGGGAACACTGAAGCTTTCTTT	TRBJ1-1	NA	NA	TRBV7-9
CSVVVTGWGTEAFF	TGCAGCGTCGTTGTGACAGGTTGGGGGACTGAAGCTTTCTTT	TRBJ1-1	NA	NA	TRBV29-1
CTSRLLGQGAYEQYF	TGTACCAGCAGACTGCTGGGACAGGGGGCCTACGAGCAGTACTTC	TRBJ2-7	NA	TRBD1	TRBV6-2/TRBV6-3
CSVAGLLTTEAFF	TGCAGCGTTGCTGGACTCCTGACAACTGAAGCTTTCTTT	TRBJ1-1	many	NA	TRBV29-1
CSVENSAANSYNEQFF	TGCAGCGTTGAAAACTCTGCTGCTAACTCATACAATGAGCAGTTCTTC	TRBJ2-1	NA	NA	TRBV29-1
CASRSQGPFTEAFF	TGTGCCAGCAGATCCCAGGGGCCTTTCACTGAAGCTTTCTTT	TRBJ1-1	NA	NA	TRBV28
CASSQLSGRLRSYGYTF	TGTGCCAGCAGCCAACTCTCGGGGAGACTTCGGAGTTATGGCTACACCTTC	TRBJ1-2	NA	NA	TRBV14
CASSRGQTDTQYF	TGTGCCAGCAGTCGGGGGCAGACAGATACGCAGTATTTT	TRBJ2-3	many	NA	TRBV28
CASSSEGARKNIQYF	TGTGCCAGCAGTTCCGAGGGGGCCCGCAAAAACATTCAGTACTTC	TRBJ2-4	many	TRBD1	TRBV12-3/TRBV12-4
CASSPYITEASF	TGTGCCAGCAGTCCCTACATCACTGAAGCTTCCTTT	TRBJ1-1	NA	NA	TRBV14
CASSKSRALLKEQYF	TGTGCCAGCAGTAAAAGCAGGGCGCTGTTGAAGGAGCAGTATTTC	TRBJ2-7	NA	NA	TRBV6-1
CASSLGVSGEGSPLHF	TGTGCCAGCAGCTTAGGGGTCTCTGGAGAAGGTTCACCCCTCCACTTT	TRBJ1-6	NA	NA	TRBV11-2
CASSLGGRETNIQYF	TGTGCCAGCAGCCTGGGGGGGCGGGAGACGAACATTCAGTACTTC	TRBJ2-4	NA	NA	TRBV7-9
CVSSEAHSRLAGGSPGEQYF	TGTGTCAGCAGTGAAGCGCATAGTCGACTAGCGGGAGGAAGCCCGGGGGAGCAGTACTTC	TRBJ2-7	NA	TRBD2	TRBV6-1
CASSSPRSGKETQYF	TGTGCCAGCAGTTCCCCCAGGAGCGGTAAGGAGACCCAGTACTTC	TRBJ2-5	many	NA	TRBV28
CASSPTSGRLTDTQYF	TGTGCCAGCAGCCCCACTAGCGGGAGATTGACAGATACGCAGTATTTT	TRBJ2-3	NA	TRBD2	TRBV7-9
CTWNIGLGEKLFF	TGTACCTGGAATATCGGGTTGGGGGAAAAACTGTTTTTT	TRBJ1-4	NA	NA	TRBV30
CASSFRGSGSYEQYF	TGTGCCAGCAGTTTTAGGGGTAGCGGGTCCTACGAGCAGTACTTC	TRBJ2-7	few	TRBD2	TRBV28
CARSFDDTQYF	TGTGCCAGGAGTTTCGATGATACGCAGTATTTT	TRBJ2-3	NA	NA	TRBV2
CASSLGERLFF	TGTGCCAGCTCCCTCGGCGAAAGACTGTTTTTT	TRBJ1-4	NA	NA	TRBV12-3/TRBV12-4
CASSGTGDTEAFF	TGTGCCAGCAGCGGTACAGGGGATACTGAAGCTTTCTTT	TRBJ1-1	few	TRBD1	TRBV28
CASSFAGLGYEQYF	TGTGCCAGCAGCTTCGCGGGACTCGGCTACGAGCAGTACTTC	TRBJ2-7	many	NA	TRBV11-2
CASSLGTIEAFF	TGTGCCAGCAGCCTCGGGACCATTGAAGCTTTCTTT	TRBJ1-1	once	NA	TRBV2
CASSLRKSEQYF	TGTGCCAGCAGCTTAAGAAAATCCGAGCAGTACTTC	TRBJ2-7	many	NA	TRBV11-1
CASSRPRSGANVLTF	TGTGCCAGCAGTCGACCGAGGTCAGGGGCCAACGTCCTGACTTTC	TRBJ2-6	few	NA	TRBV28
CAGRDSTDTQYF	TGTGCCGGCAGAGACAGCACAGATACGCAGTATTTT	TRBJ2-3	NA	NA	TRBV6-5
CASSNLGPLEAFF	TGTGCCAGCAGTAACCTGGGACCACTTGAAGCTTTCTTT	TRBJ1-1	few	NA	TRBV28
CATGDPRDRGPGTQYF	TGTGCCACCGGTGACCCAAGGGACAGGGGGCCCGGGACCCAGTACTTC	TRBJ2-5	NA	TRBD1	TRBV24-1
CASSIRLAGGHYNEQFF	TGTGCCAGTAGTATTAGACTAGCGGGAGGCCACTACAATGAGCAGTTCTTC	TRBJ2-1	NA	TRBD2	TRBV19